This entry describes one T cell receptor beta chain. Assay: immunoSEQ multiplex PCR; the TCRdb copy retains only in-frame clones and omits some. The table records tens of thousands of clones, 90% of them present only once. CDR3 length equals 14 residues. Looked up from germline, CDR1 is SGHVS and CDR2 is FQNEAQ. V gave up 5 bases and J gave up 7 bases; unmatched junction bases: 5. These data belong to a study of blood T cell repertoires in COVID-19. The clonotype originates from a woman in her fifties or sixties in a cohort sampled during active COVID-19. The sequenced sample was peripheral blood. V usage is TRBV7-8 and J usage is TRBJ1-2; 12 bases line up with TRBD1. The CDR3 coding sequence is TGTGCCAGCAGCCTTGGGACAGGGGGCACTGGCTACACCTTC. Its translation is CASSLGTGGTGYTF.